This TCR beta chain was retrieved from a study of radiation and T cells in renal cell carcinoma. The wider study: Nephrectomy followed 15 Gy stereotactic body radiation by 4 weeks.

CDR3 length: 13 residues. V was pared by 2 bases and J by 3 bases, with 7 bases between. Germline V gene lookup returns CDR1 SGHNT and CDR2 YYREEE (reference sequence). Time point: blood 2 weeks post-SBRT. Treatment described: 15 Gy SBRT to primary tumor, nephrectomy 4 weeks later. The patient's renal cell carcinoma had clear cell pathology. Whole-study results and caveats: No pretreatment tumor biopsies were available for baseline clonotypes. In blood, top tumor clones expanded by 2 weeks, shrinking by 4.

Measured with immunoSEQ multiplex PCR; TCRdb has only the in-frame clones, and not every one. Of roughly 130,000 clones listed, 88% were seen once; the top ten hold 5.8%. With regard to this clone: Its antigen is as yet unknown.

The V gene is TRBV5-4, the J gene TRBJ2-3; the D is unclear. Sequenced material: blood, taken from a patient whose treatment included radiotherapy and nephrectomy. The source is a woman in her 70s with renal cell carcinoma. CDR3 region: CASSFAQTDTQYF. The CDR3 bases are TGTGCCAGCAGCTTTGCCCAGACAGATACGCAGTATTTT. The whole variable domain, remainder taken from reference TRBV5-4 and TRBJ2-3, is ETGVTQSPTHLIKTRGQQVTLRCSSQSGHNTVSWYQQALGQGPQFIFQYYREEENGRGNFPPRFSGLQFPNYSSELNVNALELDDSALYLCASSFAQTDTQYFGPGTRLTVL.